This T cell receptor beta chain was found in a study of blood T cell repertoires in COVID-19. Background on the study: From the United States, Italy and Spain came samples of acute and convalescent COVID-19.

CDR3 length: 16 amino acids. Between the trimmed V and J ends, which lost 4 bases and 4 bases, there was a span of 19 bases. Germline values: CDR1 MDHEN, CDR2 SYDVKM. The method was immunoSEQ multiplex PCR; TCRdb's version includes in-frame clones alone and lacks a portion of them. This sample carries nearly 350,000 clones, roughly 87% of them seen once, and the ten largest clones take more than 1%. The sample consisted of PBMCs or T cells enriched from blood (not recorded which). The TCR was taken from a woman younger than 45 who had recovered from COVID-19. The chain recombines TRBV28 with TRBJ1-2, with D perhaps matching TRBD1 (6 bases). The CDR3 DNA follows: TGTGCCAGCAGTTCCTCGCATGGGGGCGATATCTATGGCTACACCTTC. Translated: CASSSSHGGDIYGYTF.